This TCR beta chain was retrieved from a study of T cells in Graves' hyperthyroidism and ophthalmopathy. Study-level points and caveats: Expanded thyroid clonotypes (above 0.001) were mostly also found in blood. Ophthalmopathy cases were set apart from stable hyperthyroidism by a 13 V-J model.

Ophthalmopathy patients had Clinical Activity Score at least 3, NOSPECS grade at least 4, duration under 3 months. Patients with uncontrolled infections, other autoimmune diseases, pregnancy or lactation were excluded. Amplified TCR beta CDR3 regions came from RNA transcripts. The primer set for the first-round RT-PCR of the TCR CDR3 was HTBI. One entry per CDR3 protein, called by TCRdb with MiXCR from the multiplex PCR reads. In the table there are hundreds of thousands of distinct CDR3 sequences, about 14% of which are singletons. Concerning this clonotype itself: The antigen is unknown.

The specimen was blood. The TCR originated in a woman between 50 and 59 years old with Graves' ophthalmopathy.

The DNA for the CDR3 is TGTGCCACCCTAGGAGGCAATCCTAAAAACATTCAGTACTTC. This gives the protein CATLGGNPKNIQYF. This rearrangement joins TRBV6-1 to TRBJ2-4; tentative D call: TRBD2 (5 bases). Germline assignment: CDR1 MNHNS and CDR2 SASEGT. Trimming left V 10 bases short and J 4 bases short, with 17 bases between. The CDR3 is made up of 14 amino acids.